This passage covers 2 T cell receptor beta chains from one sample sequenced in a study of blood T cell repertoires in COVID-19. Clones were sequenced by immunoSEQ multiplex PCR, and TCRdb holds only the in-frame ones, with some missing. The sample comprises 250,000 or so clones, 80% to 90% of which are singletons, and roughly 6.7% rests with the top ten. Sequencing was carried out using PBMCs or T cells enriched from blood (not recorded which). Receptor source: a woman aged 45-60 years who had been exposed to COVID-19.

This chain joins TRBV19 and TRBJ1-2, with 8 positions matching TRBD1. The germline V gene encodes CDR1 LNHDA and CDR2 SQIVND (reference sequence). Losses at the gene ends were 6 bases for V and 2 bases for J; bases not matched to a gene: 2. This CDR3 is 13 amino acids long. CDR3 loop: CASRGTGNYGYTF. CDR3 nucleotide sequence: TGTGCCAGTAGGGGGACAGGAAACTATGGCTACACCTTC.

The J gene is TRBJ1-2, the V gene TRBV28; 7 nucleotides agree with TRBD1. CDR3 size: 16 residues. Germline V gene data show CDR1 as MDHEN and CDR2 as SYDVKM. The V gene end was trimmed by 5 bases and the J gene end by 4 bases; junction bases not matched to a gene: 13. The CDR3 protein is CASSTRTGLTFYGYTF. Here the CDR3 DNA reads TGTGCCAGCAGTACCCGGACAGGCCTAACTTTCTATGGCTACACCTTC.